These 18 T cell receptor beta chains originate from one sample sequenced in a study of PD-L1 blockade in urothelial cancer. TCRdb's copy holds only in-frame clones and misses some; the assay was immunoSEQ multiplex PCR. The sample holds around 70,000 clones, around four fifths seen once. Sequencing was performed on PBMCs, taken around atezolizumab (anti-PD-L1) treatment. All receptors derive from a man between 70 and 80 years old with urothelial cancer.

The J gene is TRBJ2-3, the V gene TRBV27; the D gene is possibly TRBD1 (5 bases). The germline CDR1 and CDR2 sequences are MNHEY and SMNVEV (reference sequence). This CDR3 comprises 14 residues. Trimming took 2 bases from V and 3 from J, leaving 9 bases between them. This chain's CDR3 is CASSLERGTDTQYF. The CDR3 region has the DNA TGTGCCAGCAGTTTAGAAAGGGGAACAGATACGCAGTATTTT.

The J gene is TRBJ2-1, the V gene TRBV5-4; 9 bases match TRBD1. The J segment lost 5 bases and the V segment lost 0 bases, leaving 6 bases of the junction unmatched. CDR3 size: 16 residues. Germline CDR1 is SGHNT and CDR2 is YYREEE (reference sequence). CDR3 nucleotide sequence: TGTGCCAGCAGCTTGGCCTGGGACAGGGCACACAATGAGCAGTTCTTC. This encodes CASSLAWDRAHNEQFF.

In DNA form, the CDR3 reads TGTGCCAGCAGCTCGCCGACTCTGCGCGAGCAGTACTTC. Protein sequence: CASSSPTLREQYF. The chain joins TRBV5-4 to TRBJ2-7; D gene uncertain. Looked up from germline, CDR1 is SGHNT and CDR2 is YYREEE (reference sequence). The CDR3 sequence is 13 residues long. The V and J ends lost 3 bases and 6 bases respectively, with 13 bases between them.

This chain joins TRBV10-3 and TRBJ1-3, with 7 bases matching TRBD1. With V trimmed by 6 bases and J by 4 bases, 9 bases remained unmatched. Germline CDR1 reads ENHRY; CDR2 reads SYGVKD. The CDR3 contains 15 residues. The CDR3 reads CAISKDRVRGNTIYF. CDR3 coding DNA: TGTGCCATCAGCAAAGACAGGGTGCGCGGAAACACCATATATTTT.

J is TRBJ2-7 and V is TRBV6-1; D remains ambiguous. The CDR3 has 11 amino acids. CDR1 and CDR2 from the germline V gene are MNHNS and SASEGT. The ends were cut back, 5 bases at V and 4 bases at J, with 6 bases in the middle. CDR3 in DNA: TGTGCCAGCAGTTATAGATACGAGCAGTACTTC. Translation: CASSYRYEQYF.

The chain recombines TRBV11-2 with TRBJ1-2; TRBD1 agrees at 7 bases. The junction had 11 bases not matched to a gene; V was cut back by 6 bases and J by 4 bases. The CDR3 length is 15 residues. The V gene's germline CDR1 is SGHAT and CDR2 FQNNGV. Written as DNA, the CDR3 is TGTGCCAGCAGTCCTGGGACAGTTCTGCGCTATGGCTACACCTTC. It encodes CASSPGTVLRYGYTF.

CDR3 DNA sequence: TGTGCCAGCAGCTTAGACTTCAACACTGAAGCTTTCTTT. Amino acid sequence: CASSLDFNTEAFF. The rearrangement links TRBV7-9 to TRBJ1-1; no reliable D call. Germline loops: CDR1 SEHNR, CDR2 FQNEAQ (reference sequence). Trimming removed 1 base from V and 2 bases from J, with 5 bases in between. The CDR3 sequence is 13 residues long. Full variable domain (rest looked up from reference TRBV7-9 and TRBJ1-1): DTGVSQNPRHKITKRGQNVTFRCDPISEHNRLYWYRQTLGQGPEFLTYFQNEAQLEKSRLLSDRFSAERPKGSFSTLEIQRTEQGDSAMYLCASSLDFNTEAFFGQGTRLTVV.

The rearrangement joins TRBV18 to TRBJ2-7; 10 bases map to TRBD1. V was pared by 4 bases and J by 5 bases, with 8 bases of the junction left unmatched. The CDR3 spans 15 residues. CDR1 is KGHSH and CDR2 is LQKENI in the germline V gene. The CDR3: CASSQQPGQGHEQYF. As DNA, the CDR3 is TGTGCCAGCTCACAACAACCGGGACAGGGGCACGAGCAGTACTTC.

This clone was counted once. The rearrangement joins TRBV6-6 to TRBJ2-5, with 8 bases aligning to TRBD2. The CDR3 spans 13 residues. From germline, CDR1 is MNHNY and CDR2 SVGAGI (reference sequence). The J segment lost 5 bases and the V segment lost 6 bases, leaving 5 bases of the junction unmatched. CDR3 DNA sequence: TGTGCCAGCAGGGGAGCGGGAGTCGAGACCCAGTACTTC. Its translation is CASRGAGVETQYF.

CDR3 sequence (DNA): TGTGCCAGTTGGGACGGCGGGGATCAGCCCCAGCATTTT. As protein: CASWDGGDQPQHF. The chain employs TRBV19 and TRBJ1-5; D perhaps matches TRBD1 (5 bases). The length of the CDR3 is 13 residues. The V gene's germline CDR1 is LNHDA and CDR2 SQIVND (reference sequence). V lost 8 bases and J lost 5, with 13 bases in between. Supplemented by reference TRBV19 and TRBJ1-5, the full variable domain reads DGGITQSPKYLFRKEGQNVTLSCEQNLNHDAMYWYRQDPGQGLRLIYYSQIVNDFQKGDIAEGYSVSREKKESFPLTVTSAQKNPTAFYLCASWDGGDQPQHFGDGTRLSIL.

The chain recombines TRBV6-6 with TRBJ2-7; D is undetermined. Trimming pared 2 bases from V and 4 bases from J, leaving 15 bases between. The germline CDR1 and CDR2 sequences are MNHNY and SVGAGI (reference sequence). The CDR3 sequence is 15 residues long. The CDR3 protein is CASSYDQTFGYEQYF. DNA of the CDR3: TGTGCCAGCAGTTACGATCAGACTTTTGGGTACGAGCAGTACTTC.

V gene TRBV11-2 combines with J gene TRBJ2-2, with 7 bases lining up with TRBD2. Germline V gene sequence: CDR1 SGHAT, CDR2 FQNNGV. V lost 5 bases to trimming and J lost 4 bases; unmatched junction nucleotides: 7. The CDR3 runs to 15 residues. CDR3 residues: CASSPRVAGTGELFF. DNA for the CDR3: TGTGCCAGCAGCCCCCGGGTAGCGGGCACCGGGGAGCTGTTTTTT.

The chain is built from TRBV15 and TRBJ1-6; D is unclear. Trimming removed 5 bases at V and 4 bases at J, with 15 bases between. The CDR3 covers 16 residues. Germline V gene lookup returns CDR1 LNHNV and CDR2 YYDKDF (reference sequence). The CDR3 spells CATSPREARYNSPLHF. Written as DNA, the CDR3 is TGTGCCACCAGCCCCCGGGAAGCAAGATATAATTCACCCCTCCACTTT. Filled out from reference TRBV15 and TRBJ1-6, the complete variable domain reads DAMVIQNPRYQVTQFGKPVTLSCSQTLNHNVMYWYQQKSSQAPKLLFHYYDKDFNNEADTPDNFQSRRPNTSFCFLDIRSPGLGDTAMYLCATSPREARYNSPLHFGNGTRLTVT.

The gene calls are TRBV18 and TRBJ2-5; TRBD2 matches at 9 bases. V dropped 2 bases and J dropped 1; count of bases not matched to a gene: 8. The CDR3 runs to 17 residues. Germline values: CDR1 KGHSH, CDR2 LQKENI. The DNA for the CDR3 is TGTGCCAGCTCACCAGTGGCTAGCGGGACACTCCAAGAGACCCAGTACTTC. This gives the protein CASSPVASGTLQETQYF.

The rearrangement joins TRBV5-1 to TRBJ1-6; D might be TRBD1 (5 bases). Germline assignment: CDR1 SGHRS and CDR2 YFSETQ. The germline V and J ends were trimmed by 4 bases and 9 bases, with 14 bases remaining between them. The CDR3 contains 14 residues. The CDR3 region has the DNA TGCGCCAGCAGCAAGGAAATAGGGGTTTCACCCCTCCACTTT. Protein sequence: CASSKEIGVSPLHF.

The V call is TRBV19, the J call TRBJ1-2; 11 bases are a match to TRBD1. The V gene end was trimmed by 3 bases and the J gene end by 4 bases; junction bases not matched to a gene: 4. This CDR3 contains 15 residues. Per the germline V gene, CDR1 is LNHDA and CDR2 is SQIVND (reference sequence). CDR3 bases: TGTGCCAGTAGTATGGCCGGGACAGGGGGCTATGGCTACACCTTC. It codes for CASSMAGTGGYGYTF.

The gene calls are TRBV2 and TRBJ2-7; 8 nucleotides align to TRBD1. Germline V gives CDR1 SNHLY, CDR2 FYNNEI. This CDR3 contains 14 residues. Trimming removed 6 bases from V and 3 bases from J; junction bases left unmatched: 7. The CDR3 DNA reads as TGTGCCAGCAGGTCTGCCGGGACAGGCTACGAGCAGTACTTC. It is translated as CASRSAGTGYEQYF.

The chain is built from TRBV30 and TRBJ2-3; 8 bases match TRBD2. CDR3 size: 13 residues. Germline V gene sequence: CDR1 GTSNPN, CDR2 SVGIG (reference sequence). V trimming: 1 base; J trimming: 5 bases; junction bases outside the gene matches: 2. This CDR3 reads CAWSGLARDTQYF. In DNA form, the CDR3 reads TGTGCCTGGAGTGGACTAGCGAGAGATACGCAGTATTTT.